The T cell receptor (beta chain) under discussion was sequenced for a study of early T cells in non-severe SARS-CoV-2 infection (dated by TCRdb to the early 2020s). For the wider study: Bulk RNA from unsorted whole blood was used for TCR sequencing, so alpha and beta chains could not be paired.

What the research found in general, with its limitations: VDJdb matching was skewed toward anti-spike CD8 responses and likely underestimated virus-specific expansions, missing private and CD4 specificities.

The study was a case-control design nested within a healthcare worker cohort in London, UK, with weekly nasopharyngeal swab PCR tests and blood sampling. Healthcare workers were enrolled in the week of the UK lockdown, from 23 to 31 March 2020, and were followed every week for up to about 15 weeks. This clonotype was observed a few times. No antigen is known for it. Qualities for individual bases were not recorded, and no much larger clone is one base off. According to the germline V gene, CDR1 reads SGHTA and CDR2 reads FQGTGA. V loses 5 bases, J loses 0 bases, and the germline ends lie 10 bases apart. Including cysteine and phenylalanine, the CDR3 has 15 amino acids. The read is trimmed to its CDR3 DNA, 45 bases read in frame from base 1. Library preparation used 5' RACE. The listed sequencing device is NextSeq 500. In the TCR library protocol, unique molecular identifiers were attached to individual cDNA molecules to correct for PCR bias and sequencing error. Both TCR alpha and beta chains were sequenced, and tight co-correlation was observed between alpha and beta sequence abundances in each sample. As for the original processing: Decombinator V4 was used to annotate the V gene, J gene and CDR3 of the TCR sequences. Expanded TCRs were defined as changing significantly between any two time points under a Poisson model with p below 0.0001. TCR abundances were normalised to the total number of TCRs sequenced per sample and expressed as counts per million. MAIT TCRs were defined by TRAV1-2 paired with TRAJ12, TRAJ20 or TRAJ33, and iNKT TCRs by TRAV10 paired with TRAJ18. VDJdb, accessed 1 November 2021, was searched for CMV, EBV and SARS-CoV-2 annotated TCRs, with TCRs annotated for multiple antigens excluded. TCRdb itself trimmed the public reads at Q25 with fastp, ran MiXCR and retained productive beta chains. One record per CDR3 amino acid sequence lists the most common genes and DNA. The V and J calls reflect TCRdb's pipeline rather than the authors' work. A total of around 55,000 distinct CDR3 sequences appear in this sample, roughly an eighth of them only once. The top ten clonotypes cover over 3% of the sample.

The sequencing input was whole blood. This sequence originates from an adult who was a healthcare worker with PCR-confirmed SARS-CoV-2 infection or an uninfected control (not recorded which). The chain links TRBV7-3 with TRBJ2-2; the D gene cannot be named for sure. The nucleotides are TGTGCCAGCAGCCCCGGGCGGCCGAACACCGGGGAGCTGTTTTTT. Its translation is CASSPGRPNTGELFF. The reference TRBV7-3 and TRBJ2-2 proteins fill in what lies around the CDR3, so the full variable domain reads GAGVSQTPSNKVTEKGKYVELRCDPISGHTALYWYRQSLGQGPEFLIYFQGTGAADDSGLPNDRFFAVRPEGSVSTLKIQRTERGDSAVYLCASSPGRPNTGELFFGEGSRLTVL.